The 8 T cell receptor beta chains given below trace back to one sample, sequenced in a study of CD8 T cells in ankylosing spondylitis. A single record per CDR3 protein comes from TCRdb applying MiXCR to the 5' RACE reads. The sample holds about 150,000 distinct CDR3 sequences, roughly 11% seen once. Sequenced input: blood, either unsorted or a sorted T cell fraction (not recorded which). These receptors were taken from a female donor with ankylosing spondylitis or in good health (not recorded which).

This clonotype showed up many times. V usage is TRBV6-5 and J usage is TRBJ1-1; D might be TRBD1 (5 bases). This CDR3 contains 14 residues. Germline CDR1 and CDR2: MNHEY and SVGAGI. Trimming pared 0 bases from V and 5 bases from J, leaving 10 bases between. CDR3 DNA: TGTGCCAGCAGTTACTCTCGGGGGGAGACTGAAGCTTTCTTT. Translated, it gives CASSYSRGETEAFF.

The chain couples TRBV19 to TRBJ2-1; D is perhaps TRBD2 (7 bases). V dropped 1 base and J dropped 8 bases, with 12 bases sitting between them. This CDR3 contains 14 residues. Germline V gene sequence: CDR1 LNHDA, CDR2 SQIVND (reference sequence). DNA of the CDR3: TGTGCCAGTAGTATAGTGGGGGGGCTCGATGAGCAGTTCTTC. Translating it yields CASSIVGGLDEQFF.

In regard to this clonotype: A much larger clone differs from this one at a single base, so this may be a read error. This chain uses TRBV7-9 with TRBJ1-5; tentatively, D is TRBD1 (6 bases). CDR1 and CDR2 from the germline V gene are SEHNR and FQNEAQ (reference sequence). V was cut by 8 bases and J by 12 bases, with 17 bases left in between. This CDR3 has 12 amino acids. The CDR3 is CASSGVLGLQHF. CDR3 coding DNA: TGTGCCAGCTCAGGGGTCTTGGGGCTCCAGCATTTT.

This clonotype was seen ten or more times. J is TRBJ2-1 and V is TRBV25-1; no clear D gene. The CDR3 sequence is 8 residues long. V was pared by 7 bases and J by 10 bases, with 2 bases between. Per germline, CDR1 MGHDK and CDR2 SYGVNS. CDR3 protein: CASTEQFF. CDR3 coding DNA: TGTGCCAGCACCGAGCAGTTCTTC.

This clonotype was seen repeatedly, ten times or more. The chain carries TRBV24-1 and TRBJ2-3; 10 bases fit TRBD1. Losses at the gene ends were 8 bases for V and 0 bases for J; bases not matched to a gene: 1. Germline assignment: CDR1 KGHDR and CDR2 SFDVKD. This CDR3 comprises 14 residues. CDR3 residues: CATMGQGSTDTQYF. The CDR3 bases are TGTGCCACCATGGGACAGGGGAGCACAGATACGCAGTATTTT.

This clonotype was seen repeatedly, ten times or more. V and J are TRBV29-1 and TRBJ1-2; D is undetermined. Trimming shortened V by 4 bases and J by 4 bases, and 16 bases separated the two germline ends. The germline gives CDR1 SQVTM, CDR2 ANQGSEA. The CDR3 is 14 residues long. CDR3 amino acids: CSVGVLGTSYGYTF. Here the CDR3 DNA reads TGCAGCGTTGGGGTCCTGGGAACTAGCTATGGCTACACCTTC.

This clonotype appeared many times. A junction end diverges from the germline sequence, so it may reflect a read error. The chain couples TRBV11-2 to TRBJ2-5; D unresolved. The CDR3 runs 13 residues. Germline values: CDR1 SGHAT, CDR2 FQNNGV. The CDR3: CASSLDPSAASIF. The CDR3 nucleotides are TGTGCCAGCAGCTTAGACCCCTCGGCCGCTTCCATCTTC. The whole variable domain, filled in from reference TRBV11-2 and TRBJ2-5, reads EAGVAQSPRYKIIEKRQSVAFWCNPISGHATLYWYQQILGQGPKLLIQFQNNGVVDDSQLPKDRFSAERLKGVDSTLKIQPAKLEDSAVYLCASSLDPSAASIFGPGTRLLVL.

This clonotype was seen ten or more times. J is TRBJ2-7 and V is TRBV12-3 or TRBV12-4; no firm D call. V was cut by 6 bases and J by 4 bases, with 10 bases left in between. The CDR3 consists of 12 residues. As DNA, the CDR3 is TGTGCCAGCAGCGTCCGCTGGTACGAGCAGTACTTC. Protein product: CASSVRWYEQYF.